A selection of T cell receptor beta chains follows, all from one sample in a study of tumor-infiltrating lymphocytes in localized non-small cell lung cancer. Using immunoSEQ multiplex PCR, the repertoire was profiled, and TCRdb retains in-frame clones only, with some absent. This table holds more than 9,500 clones, about four fifths found once. The sample consisted of lung tumor tissue. Receptor source: a human donor with non-small cell lung cancer. CDR3s include the opening cysteine and the closing phenylalanine or tryptophan. A D gene is named only where the DNA matches it firmly. A clone size is listed for some rows: how often the clone was seen (once, few, many), or a class if it is expanded.

TRBJ2-7	-	13	few	TRBV6-5	TGTGCCAGCATTGGGGTTAATTCCTACGAGCAGTACTTC	CASIGVNSYEQYF
TRBJ1-2	-	13	-	TRBV7-9	TGTGCCAGCGGTTCAGGGACGAGCTATGGCTACACCTTC	CASGSGTSYGYTF
TRBJ1-5	-	16	-	TRBV28	TGTGCCAGCAGTCCCTCTGTGGCGGGGAGGAATCAGCCCCAGCATTTT	CASSPSVAGRNQPQHF
TRBJ2-7	TRBD2	14	once	TRBV7-9	TGTGCCAGCAGCCTCGGACTAGCTGCCCACGAGCAGTACTTC	CASSLGLAAHEQYF
TRBJ1-2	-	13	-	TRBV28	TGTGCCAGCGGCCGACTGGGCGGCTATGGCTACACCTTC	CASGRLGGYGYTF
TRBJ2-1	TRBD2	15	-	TRBV19	TGTGCCAGTAGTATAGTAGCGGGATCCTACAATGAGCAGTTCTTC	CASSIVAGSYNEQFF
TRBJ1-4	-	14	-	TRBV10-3	TGTGCCATCAGTGGGAGGATGGGAATAGGCGAACTGTTTTTT	CAISGRMGIGELFF
TRBJ1-4	-	11	few	TRBV4-3	TGCGCCAGCAGCCAGGGGGGTGGTCTGTTTTTT	CASSQGGGLFF
TRBJ1-5	-	14	few	TRBV2	TGTGCCAGCAACACAGACGGGGGCTGGCAGCCCCAGCATTTT	CASNTDGGWQPQHF
TRBJ2-7	TRBD1	15	-	TRBV28	TGTGCCAGCACGTCAACCGGGACAGGGGGCTACGAGCAGTACTTC	CASTSTGTGGYEQYF
TRBJ2-1	TRBD1	15	-	TRBV15	TGTGCCACCAGCAGGGCCGGGACAGGGGTTAATGAGCAGTTCTTC	CATSRAGTGVNEQFF
TRBJ1-5	-	15	medium-sized	TRBV7-2	TGTGCCAGCAGCCCCCTCGTGGGAAGCACTCAGCCCCAGCATTTT	CASSPLVGSTQPQHF
TRBJ2-3	TRBD2	17	medium-sized	TRBV7-2	TGTGCCAGCAGCGAAGATCGATCGGGGGGGGGCACAGATACGCAGTATTTT	CASSEDRSGGGTDTQYF
TRBJ1-6	TRBD1	15	-	TRBV4-2	TGTGCCAGCAGCCCTCAGGGGGCGGTGGATTCACCCCTCCACTTT	CASSPQGAVDSPLHF
TRBJ2-7	TRBD1	13	-	TRBV27	TGTGCCAGCAGCCGACAGGGTGGCTACGAGCAGTACTTC	CASSRQGGYEQYF
TRBJ1-2	-	16	medium-sized	TRBV27	TGTGCCAGCAGTCTTCTAGCGGGAGGACTAAACTATGGCTACACCTTC	CASSLLAGGLNYGYTF
TRBJ2-4	TRBD1	13	-	TRBV29-1	TGCAGCGATCTGACAGGGGCAGGAAACATTCAGTACTTC	CSDLTGAGNIQYF
TRBJ1-3	-	16	-	TRBV5-1	TGCGCCAGCAGCCCGGGCGGACGGAGCTCTGGAAACACCATATATTTT	CASSPGGRSSGNTIYF
TRBJ1-1	-	13	-	TRBV7-2	TGTGCCAGCAGCTCACAGGAGAACACTGAAGCTTTCTTT	CASSSQENTEAFF
TRBJ1-4	TRBD1	16	once	TRBV28	TGTGCCAGCAGTACCCCTTCGGGACAGCTTAATGAAAAACTGTTTTTT	CASSTPSGQLNEKLFF
TRBJ1-5	TRBD1	16	-	TRBV7-9	TGTGCCAGCAGCTTATCGGGACAGGGATTCGATCAGCCCCAGCATTTT	CASSLSGQGFDQPQHF
TRBJ2-6	-	20	-	TRBV28	TGTGCCAGCAGTCTCCGTTGGCGCGGACTCTCTCGGTTTGGGGCCAACGTCCTGACTTTC	CASSLRWRGLSRFGANVLTF
TRBJ2-1	-	16	-	TRBV5-1	TGCGCCAGCAGCTTGGAACCTCGGGCGTCCTACAATGAGCAGTTCTTC	CASSLEPRASYNEQFF
TRBJ2-1	TRBD2	16	-	TRBV27	TGTGCCAGCAGTCCGGGACTAGCGGGGAGAAACAATGAGCAGTTCTTC	CASSPGLAGRNNEQFF
TRBJ1-2	-	12	-	TRBV7-2	TGTGCCAGCAGTCTACAGGGATATGGCTACACCTTC	CASSLQGYGYTF
TRBJ2-3	-	16	-	TRBV5-6	TGTGCCAGCAGCACGCCCATGGAGAGTAGCACAGATACGCAGTATTTT	CASSTPMESSTDTQYF
TRBJ2-5	-	13	-	TRBV9	TGTGCCAGCAGCGTCCTTCCCCAGGAGACCCAGTACTTC	CASSVLPQETQYF
TRBJ1-1	-	14	-	TRBV29-1	TGCAGCGTTGAAGTCCCCGAGTCGGTAGATGAAGCTTTCTTT	CSVEVPESVDEAFF
TRBJ2-5	-	15	-	TRBV27	TGTGCCAGCAGTACCTTGACAGGGAGGCAAGAGACCCAGTACTTC	CASSTLTGRQETQYF
TRBJ1-2	-	12	few	TRBV5-1	TGCGCCAGCAGCTCGGACGGAAATGGCTACACCTTC	CASSSDGNGYTF
TRBJ2-1	TRBD1	15	-	TRBV19	TGTGCCAGTAGTTTGGGGACAGGGGTCCACAATGAGCAGTTCTTC	CASSLGTGVHNEQFF
TRBJ1-1	TRBD1	15	-	TRBV7-2	TGTGCCAGCAGCGAACGGACAGGAGCGAACACTGAAGCTTTCTTT	CASSERTGANTEAFF
TRBJ2-7	-	16	-	TRBV5-1	TGCGCCAGCAGCTTGGGGCTCGTAGCTGCCAGTTACGAGCAGTACTTC	CASSLGLVAASYEQYF
TRBJ2-3	TRBD2	16	-	TRBV30	TGTGCCTGGAGTTCGACCCCGGGTGGGGGGGCAGATACGCAGTATTTT	CAWSSTPGGGADTQYF
TRBJ1-6	TRBD1	14	few	TRBV6-5	TGTGCCAGCAGTTACGAGGGACAGGGTTCACCCCTCCACTTT	CASSYEGQGSPLHF
TRBJ2-1	TRBD2	19	-	TRBV7-6	TGTGCCAGCGCCCCGAGGGGTCTAGCGGGGGGTGGAGTAAGGGATGAGCAGTTCTTC	CASAPRGLAGGGVRDEQFF
TRBJ1-1	TRBD1	16	once	TRBV7-9	TGTGCCAGCAGCATAAACCAGGGGGCCTCGGACACTGAAGCTTTCTTT	CASSINQGASDTEAFF
TRBJ2-3	TRBD2	15	-	TRBV6-5	TGTGCCAGCAGGACTGGGCGGGGGGGCGCGGATACGCAGTATTTT	CASRTGRGGADTQYF
TRBJ2-7	-	11	-	TRBV20-1	TGCAGTACGGGACGGGCCTACGAGCAGTACTTC	CSTGRAYEQYF
TRBJ1-2	-	12	few	TRBV29-1	TGCAGCGTTGAGGGGACGGACTATGGCTACACCTTC	CSVEGTDYGYTF
TRBJ2-2	-	14	-	TRBV10-2	TGCGCCAGTAACCGACAGGTTTCCACCGGGGAGCTGTTTTTT	CASNRQVSTGELFF
TRBJ2-3	-	13	-	TRBV29-1	TGCAGCGTTGAATCCGGGAGCGGAGATACGCAGTATTTT	CSVESGSGDTQYF
TRBJ2-3	-	18	-	TRBV1	TGCACCAGCAGCCAAGAGGGTTCAGACAGGAGCAGCACAGATACGCAGTATTTT	CTSSQEGSDRSSTDTQYF
TRBJ2-5	TRBD2	17	-	TRBV4-3	TGCGCCAGCAGCCAAGCCAGGGGGAGCGGGGGGGTGGAGACCCAGTACTTC	CASSQARGSGGVETQYF
TRBJ1-5	TRBD1	15	-	TRBV6-6	TGTGCCAGCAGTTCCCGACAGGGGAGCAATCAGCCCCAGCATTTT	CASSSRQGSNQPQHF
TRBJ2-2	-	14	-	TRBV2	TGTGCCAGCAGAGACCGACCTAACACCGGGGAGCTGTTTTTT	CASRDRPNTGELFF
TRBJ1-4	TRBD1	14	-	TRBV30	TGTGCCTGGAGTCTAACAGGGGATGGAGGAAAACTGTTTTTT	CAWSLTGDGGKLFF
TRBJ1-2	-	15	large	TRBV7-2	TGTGCCAGCAGCCCGTCAGGACAGCTACGAGATGGGTACACCTTC	CASSPSGQLRDGYTF
TRBJ2-5	TRBD1	14	few	TRBV5-1	TGCGCCAGCAGCCGACTGGACAGGGGGCAGACCCAGTACTTC	CASSRLDRGQTQYF
TRBJ1-2	TRBD1	14	-	TRBV5-8	TGTGCCAGCAGCTTGCTCCAGGGGGCGGAGGGCTACACCTTC	CASSLLQGAEGYTF
TRBJ1-5	-	13	-	TRBV7-2	TGTGCCAGCAGCCCTTATAGCAATCAGCCCCAGCATTTT	CASSPYSNQPQHF
TRBJ2-5	TRBD1	15	-	TRBV5-1	TGCGCCAGCAGCTTGACCGGGACAGGGAGGGAGACCCAGTACTTC	CASSLTGTGRETQYF
TRBJ2-1	-	12	-	TRBV6-5	TGTGCCAGCAGGTCAGGGTACAATGAGCAGTTCTTC	CASRSGYNEQFF
TRBJ2-2	-	13	-	TRBV7-3	TGTGCCAGCAGCTTATCGAACACCGGGGAGCTGTTTTTT	CASSLSNTGELFF
TRBJ2-6	-	12	once	TRBV2	TGTGCCAGCAGGGCTGGGGCCAACGTCCTGACTTTC	CASRAGANVLTF
TRBJ2-3	TRBD2	15	-	TRBV7-8	TGTGCCAGCAGCTTCAATCGGGGGGGCCGGAATACGCAGTATTTT	CASSFNRGGRNTQYF
TRBJ2-2	-	16	-	TRBV19	TGTGCCAGTAGTCCGGTCCAGAAGCAGAACACCGGGGAGCTGTTTTTT	CASSPVQKQNTGELFF
TRBJ1-2	-	14	-	TRBV5-1	TGCGCCAGCAGCTTGGAGGGAATTGGGGGAGAGTACACCTTC	CASSLEGIGGEYTF
TRBJ2-3	TRBD1	17	-	TRBV18	TGTGCCAGCTCACCCACACCTGGACAGGGTAGCACAGATACGCAGTATTTT	CASSPTPGQGSTDTQYF
TRBJ2-3	TRBD2	14	once	TRBV28	TGTGCCGGCGGAGGAGCGGGAGGGTCAGATACGCAGTATTTT	CAGGGAGGSDTQYF